The 30 T cell receptor beta chains below all came from one sample that was sequenced in a study of blood T cells in healthy people across ages. With a J-beta primer mix and a sample-barcoded 5' primer, a second PCR ran about 7 to 11 cycles. Via MiXCR, TCRdb re-called the 5' RACE reads, giving one row per CDR3 protein. In the table there are some 710,000 distinct CDR3 sequences, 35% to 50% of which are singletons. What was sequenced was blood. All receptors derive from a man older than 75 in good health.

This clonotype was detected only a few times. The CDR3 DNA reads TGCAGCGTCGAGGGACAGGGGCAAGAGACCCAGTACTTC. It translates to CSVEGQGQETQYF. The chain employs TRBV29-1 and TRBJ2-5; 10 bases fit TRBD1. Germline CDR1 and CDR2: SQVTM and ANQGSEA. The junction had 3 bases not matched to a gene; V was cut back by 6 bases and J by 2 bases. This CDR3 has 13 amino acids. Supplemented by reference TRBV29-1 and TRBJ2-5, the full variable domain reads SAVISQKPSRDICQRGTSLTIQCQVDSQVTMMFWYRQQPGQSLTLIATANQGSEATYESGFVIDKFPISRPNLTFSTLTVSNMSPEDSSIYLCSVEGQGQETQYFGPGTRLLVL.

This clonotype was recorded only once. The chain is built from TRBV20-1 and TRBJ2-1; D is ambiguous. The CDR3 consists of 12 residues. V was trimmed by 0 bases and J by 4 bases, leaving 4 bases between them. Germline values: CDR1 DFQATT, CDR2 SNEGSKA (reference sequence). CDR3: CSARDEYNEQFF. The CDR3 DNA follows: TGCAGTGCTAGAGATGAGTACAATGAGCAGTTCTTC.

The chain has TRBV20-1 and TRBJ2-3; TRBD1 matches 7 bases. Germline loops: CDR1 DFQATT, CDR2 SNEGSKA (reference sequence). The J segment lost 0 bases and the V segment lost 7 bases, leaving 4 bases of the junction unmatched. This CDR3 contains 13 residues. CDR3 protein: CSVDRASTDTQYF. The CDR3 DNA is TGCAGTGTAGACAGGGCGAGCACAGATACGCAGTATTTT.

The J gene is TRBJ2-5, the V gene TRBV9; 8 bases align to TRBD2. Per the germline V gene, CDR1 is SGDLS and CDR2 is YYNGEE. Trimming took 0 bases from V and 11 from J; bases not matched to a gene: 6. The CDR3 totals 13 residues. CDR3 DNA sequence: TGTGCCAGCAGCGTAGCGGGAGGGCACGCGCAGTACTTC. This translates into CASSVAGGHAQYF.

This chain links TRBV9 with TRBJ2-4; TRBD2 matches 9 bases. The DNA end favors TRBJ2-7, so the J call may be wrong. The CDR3 loop spans 15 amino acids. CDR1 and CDR2 from the germline V gene are SGDLS and YYNGEE. CDR3: CASSVGTSVPTEQYF. Here the CDR3 DNA reads TGTGCCAGCAGCGTAGGGACTAGCGTACCCACCGAGCAGTACTTC.

The CDR3 loop reads CASSPLGATNEKLFF. Written as DNA, the CDR3 is TGTGCCAGCAGCCCCTTAGGAGCAACTAATGAAAAACTGTTTTTT. The V gene is TRBV14, the J gene TRBJ1-4, with D unclear. There are 15 residues in the CDR3. Germline CDR1 is SGHDN and CDR2 is FVKESK. V was cut by 4 bases and J by 0 bases, with 9 bases left in between.

In the case of this clonotype: Being one base from a much bigger clone, this may be a read error. The chain recombines TRBV5-1 with TRBJ1-1, with TRBD1 as a possible D gene (5 bases). The CDR3 loop spans 15 amino acids. The germline gives CDR1 SGHRS, CDR2 YFSETQ. V was trimmed by 5 bases and J by 1 base, leaving 15 bases between them. The CDR3 reads CASRQGELTNTEAFF. CDR3 sequence (DNA): TGCGCCAGCAGGCAAGGGGAGCTCACGAACACTGAAGCTTTCTTT.

This clonotype occurred a few times. The chain couples TRBV29-1 to TRBJ1-1, with D possibly being TRBD1 (5 bases). Germline V CDR1 and CDR2: SQVTM, ANQGSEA. Trimming stripped 6 bases from V and 0 bases from J, with 11 bases between. The CDR3 has 13 residues. CDR3: CSVAEQVNTEAFF. The DNA of the CDR3 is TGCAGCGTCGCGGAACAGGTGAACACTGAAGCTTTCTTT. The whole variable domain, remainder taken from reference TRBV29-1 and TRBJ1-1, is SAVISQKPSRDICQRGTSLTIQCQVDSQVTMMFWYRQQPGQSLTLIATANQGSEATYESGFVIDKFPISRPNLTFSTLTVSNMSPEDSSIYLCSVAEQVNTEAFFGQGTRLTVV.

This rearrangement joins TRBV28 to TRBJ2-2; no clear D. Germline V gene lookup returns CDR1 MDHEN and CDR2 SYDVKM. V was shortened by 4 bases and J by 6 bases, with 15 bases between the two germline ends. The CDR3 is 15 residues long. The CDR3 is CASSSLWSSPGELFF. In DNA, the CDR3 is TGTGCCAGCAGTTCCCTTTGGAGCTCTCCCGGGGAGCTGTTTTTT.

This chain uses TRBV6-5 with TRBJ2-5; 8 positions match TRBD2. From germline, CDR1 is MNHEY and CDR2 SVGAGI. The V segment lost 7 bases and the J segment 4 bases; nucleotides outside the gene matches: 11. This CDR3 contains 15 residues. CDR3 amino acids: CASNDAGGPPETQYF. The CDR3 DNA follows: TGTGCCAGCAATGATGCGGGAGGCCCTCCAGAGACCCAGTACTTC.

This clonotype was counted a single time. This CDR3 is CAISKNGQGSNQPQHF. The CDR3 region has the DNA TGTGCCATCAGTAAAAACGGACAGGGTAGCAATCAGCCCCAGCATTTT. The genes are TRBV10-3 and TRBJ1-5; 8 nucleotides line up with TRBD1. Per germline, CDR1 ENHRY and CDR2 SYGVKD. The CDR3 sequence is 16 residues long. Trimming took 5 bases from V and 0 from J; bases not matched to a gene: 6.

This chain joins TRBV6-6 and TRBJ2-2; D call uncertain. The CDR3 is 14 amino acids. V lost 7 bases to trimming and J lost 2 bases, with 11 bases between them. Germline V gene lookup returns CDR1 MNHNY and CDR2 SVGAGI (reference sequence). The CDR3 region is CASTVGRNTGELFF. The CDR3 nucleotides read TGTGCCAGCACGGTTGGGCGCAACACCGGGGAGCTGTTTTTT.

V and J are TRBV2 and TRBJ2-3, with 9 bases fitting TRBD2. V dropped 6 bases and J dropped 6; count of bases not matched to a gene: 10. Germline V lookup: CDR1 SNHLY, CDR2 FYNNEI. CDR3 length equals 15 residues. The CDR3 sequence: CASRVRAGGPDTQYF. DNA for the CDR3: TGTGCCAGCAGGGTTCGTGCGGGAGGGCCGGATACGCAGTATTTT.

This clonotype has just a few counts. V usage is TRBV29-1 and J usage is TRBJ1-2; D unclear. The CDR3 totals 12 residues. The ends were cut back, 3 bases at V and 3 bases at J, with 8 bases in the middle. Germline CDR1 is SQVTM and CDR2 is ANQGSEA. The CDR3 loop reads CSVDRQDYGYTF. The CDR3 DNA sequence: TGCAGCGTTGATCGACAAGACTATGGCTACACCTTC.

This clonotype was seen a handful of times. The CDR3 DNA reads TGTGCCAGTAGCACGACGCGGGGTCCGGTCGAGCAGTACTTC. This translates into CASSTTRGPVEQYF. The rearrangement links TRBV19 to TRBJ2-7; possible D gene TRBD2, 6 bases. The CDR3 consists of 14 residues. Trimming left V 6 bases short and J 6 bases short, with 18 bases between. From germline, CDR1 is LNHDA and CDR2 SQIVND (reference sequence).

V usage is TRBV30 and J usage is TRBJ2-3; perhaps TRBD2 as D (5 bases). The V gene lost 2 bases and the J gene lost 4 bases, with 13 bases spanning the gap. CDR3 length: 14 amino acids. The V gene's germline CDR1 is GTSNPN and CDR2 SVGIG (reference sequence). The CDR3 is CAWSKAGVADTQYF. In nucleotides, the CDR3 is TGTGCCTGGAGTAAGGCCGGGGTTGCAGATACGCAGTATTTT. The variable domain in full, with the rest retrieved from reference TRBV30 and TRBJ2-3, is SQTIHQWPATLVQPVGSPLSLECTVEGTSNPNLYWYRQAAGRGLQLLFYSVGIGQISSEVPQNLSASRPQDRQFILSSKKLLLSDSGFYLCAWSKAGVADTQYFGPGTRLTVL.

The chain joins TRBV29-1 to TRBJ2-4; a weak D match, TRBD2 (5 bases). Trimming took 3 bases from V and 3 from J, leaving 15 bases between them. The CDR3 extends over 15 amino acids. Germline values: CDR1 SQVTM, CDR2 ANQGSEA. The CDR3 DNA reads TGCAGCGTTGATCACGCCGGGGTGTTCAAAAACATTCAGTACTTC. Its protein product is CSVDHAGVFKNIQYF.

This clonotype showed up just a few times. A read error may be the cause here, since a much bigger clone is one base away. The CDR3 loop is CASSFGALYNEQYF. The CDR3 coding sequence is TGCGCCAGCAGCTTTGGGGCTCTTTACAATGAGCAGTACTTC. V and J are TRBV5-1 and TRBJ2-5; D is perhaps TRBD1 (5 bases). The CDR3 runs to 14 residues. The germline V gene encodes CDR1 SGHRS and CDR2 YFSETQ. V lost 2 bases, J lost 11 bases, and 19 bases lay in between.

This clonotype was counted at least ten times. The junction and the germline gene differ at one end; a read error may be behind it. The V and J genes are TRBV7-9 and TRBJ2-1; no reliable D call. The CDR3 covers 11 residues. Germline-derived CDR1 and CDR2 are SEHNR and FQNEAQ (reference sequence). CDR3 nucleotides: TGCGCCAGCAGCTCTTTCAATGAGCAGTTCTTC. Its translation is CASSSFNEQFF.

This clonotype turned up a few times. The chain uses TRBV20-1 and TRBJ2-1, with 10 bases identical to TRBD2. With V trimmed by 2 bases and J by 4 bases, 11 bases remained unmatched. Germline V gene data show CDR1 as DFQATT and CDR2 as SNEGSKA (reference sequence). The CDR3 extends over 17 amino acids. The CDR3 region has the DNA TGCAGTGCTAGAATAGAGGATAGGACTAGCGGTTACAATGAGCAGTTCTTC. It codes for CSARIEDRTSGYNEQFF.

A few counts support this clonotype. The genes are TRBV20-1 and TRBJ2-5; the D is unclear. The germline V gene has CDR1 DFQATT and CDR2 SNEGSKA (reference sequence). This CDR3 is built from 14 residues. Trimming shortened V by 1 base and J by 2 bases, and 11 bases separated the two germline ends. CDR3 nucleotide sequence: TGCAGTGCTAGAGTCGCAGGCCATCAAGAGACCCAGTACTTC. It codes for CSARVAGHQETQYF.

This clonotype was picked up a small number of times. The chain uses TRBV20-1 and TRBJ2-7; no reliable D call. V lost 4 bases to trimming and J lost 4 bases, with 8 bases between them. This CDR3 has 11 residues. Germline V gives CDR1 DFQATT, CDR2 SNEGSKA (reference sequence). The CDR3 bases are TGCAGTGCTATCAGTCGATACGAGCAGTACTTC. It specifies CSAISRYEQYF.

This clonotype has more than one count but fewer than ten. CDR3 protein: CASSLVQGEWSEQFF. CDR3 coding DNA: TGCGCCAGCAGCTTGGTACAGGGGGAGTGGAGTGAGCAGTTCTTC. The chain joins TRBV5-1 to TRBJ2-1; 8 nucleotides agree with TRBD1. The CDR3 spans 15 residues. V lost 0 bases to trimming and J lost 9 bases; unmatched junction nucleotides: 8. Germline loops: CDR1 SGHRS, CDR2 YFSETQ.

This chain uses TRBV28 with TRBJ2-1; tentatively, D is TRBD1 (6 bases). Germline CDR1 reads MDHEN; CDR2 reads SYDVKM. This CDR3 comprises 13 residues. With 6 bases removed from V and 7 bases from J, the gap between germline ends came to 13 bases. CDR3 residues: CASRGAGDNEQFF. The CDR3 nucleotides read TGTGCCAGCAGAGGAGCAGGGGATAATGAGCAGTTCTTC.

This chain uses TRBV4-2 with TRBJ2-1, with TRBD2 identical over 10 bases. Germline lookup yields CDR1 LGHNA and CDR2 YNFKEQ. With 1 base clipped from V and 0 bases from J, the junction kept 3 bases outside the gene matches. The CDR3 is 17 amino acids. CDR3 protein: CASSQGTSGDSYNEQFF. The CDR3 bases are TGTGCCAGCAGCCAAGGTACTAGCGGGGACTCCTACAATGAGCAGTTCTTC.

This chain joins TRBV7-2 and TRBJ2-7; 7 positions match TRBD1. The V gene's germline CDR1 is SGHTA and CDR2 FQGNSA. This CDR3 contains 14 residues. Trimming at V came to 4 bases and at J to 12 bases, leaving 15 bases not matched to a gene. The CDR3 reads CASSSGTAQGQRYF. The DNA for the CDR3 is TGTGCCAGCAGCTCCGGGACAGCCCAGGGCCAACGGTACTTC.

This clonotype has a handful of counts. The V gene is TRBV29-1, the J gene TRBJ2-7; tentative D call: TRBD2 (6 bases). Trimming took 6 bases from V and 7 from J, leaving 19 bases between them. This CDR3 region has 13 residues. Germline V gene sequence: CDR1 SQVTM, CDR2 ANQGSEA. CDR3 residues: CSVGGTQDNEQYF. The CDR3 DNA sequence: TGCAGCGTGGGGGGAACGCAGGACAATGAGCAGTACTTC.

CDR3 bases: TGTGCCACCAGTGAGGTCGCTAGCGGGAAAAATGAGCAGTTCTTC. As protein: CATSEVASGKNEQFF. The rearrangement joins TRBV24-1 to TRBJ2-1; TRBD2 aligns across 9 bases. Germline CDR1 reads KGHDR; CDR2 reads SFDVKD. The ends lost 4 bases at V and 7 bases at J; junction bases unmatched: 7. The CDR3 spans 15 residues.

The table lists this clonotype with a count of one. The chain uses TRBV12-3 or TRBV12-4 and TRBJ2-5, with 7 bases fitting TRBD1. The J call may not be correct, given that the DNA end is closer to TRBJ2-7. The CDR3 extends over 16 amino acids. CDR3 residues: CASSAHGQVVAYEQYF. As DNA, the CDR3 is TGTGCCAGCAGTGCCCACGGACAGGTGGTTGCGTACGAGCAGTACTTC.

This clonotype was seen more than once but under ten times. V is TRBV20-1 and J is TRBJ1-6; D gene uncertain. This CDR3 is built from 13 residues. Germline CDR1 and CDR2: DFQATT and SNEGSKA (reference sequence). The V and J ends lost 3 bases and 10 bases respectively, with 13 bases between them. Written as DNA, the CDR3 is TGCAGTGCTAGTCTAGGACGAGACTCACCCCTCCACTTT. It codes for CSASLGRDSPLHF.